This T cell receptor beta chain originates from a study of cytomegalovirus exposure and HLA in healthy donors. 60 Vbeta and 13 Jbeta primers were used in PCR. Repertoires were generated with immunoSEQ multiplex PCR, while TCRdb's copy carries only in-frame clones and drops some. The table includes roughly 160,000 clones, over 60% detected once. Sequencing was performed on PBMCs. This TCR came from a woman aged 25 to 39 in good health and CMV-seronegative.

This CDR3 reads CASSDLRTGNYGYTF. CDR3 bases: TGTGCCAGCAGCGACCTGAGGACAGGGAACTATGGCTACACCTTC. V usage is TRBV27 and J usage is TRBJ1-2; 8 positions agree with TRBD1. Germline assignment: CDR1 MNHEY and CDR2 SMNVEV (reference sequence). This CDR3 has 15 residues. With 6 bases clipped from V and 2 bases from J, the junction kept 8 bases outside the gene matches.